A selection of T cell receptor beta chains follows, all from one sample in a study of blood T cell repertoires in COVID-19. Only in-frame clones appear in the TCRdb table, and some are missing; sequencing was by immunoSEQ multiplex PCR. The data hold over 200,000 clones, with about 86% observed a single time. Sequencing was carried out using peripheral blood. Receptor source: a man in his 60s who had recovered from COVID-19. The CDR3 runs from the conserved cysteine through the conserved F or W. D genes are given only for firm matches. Clone size appears in some rows only: once, few, many, or a class for an expanded clone.

V: TRBV5-1
size: many
J: TRBJ1-1
D: .
CDR3: CASWNGGNTEAFF
DNA: TGCGCCAGCTGGAACGGGGGGAACACTGAAGCTTTCTTT

V: TRBV6-5
size: .
J: TRBJ2-7
D: .
CDR3: CATQRAGTGSYEQYF
DNA: TGTGCCACCCAGAGAGCCGGAACAGGGAGCTACGAGCAGTACTTC

V: TRBV15
size: .
J: TRBJ2-4
D: .
CDR3: CATSRDLSGGARGNIQYF
DNA: TGTGCCACCAGCAGAGATCTAAGTGGGGGGGCCCGTGGAAACATTCAGTACTTC

V: TRBV11-2
size: .
J: TRBJ2-1
D: TRBD2
CDR3: CASSLRTSGRAYNEQFF
DNA: TGTGCCAGCAGCCTTCGGACTAGCGGGAGGGCCTACAATGAGCAGTTCTTC

V: TRBV20-1
size: .
J: TRBJ2-3
D: .
CDR3: CSASWSGVDTQYF
DNA: TGCAGTGCTAGTTGGTCGGGAGTAGATACGCAGTATTTT

V: TRBV19
size: .
J: TRBJ2-3
D: .
CDR3: CATQRPGLNTDTQYF
DNA: TGTGCCACCCAGCGGCCGGGCCTAAACACAGATACGCAGTATTTT

V: TRBV9
size: .
J: TRBJ1-1
D: .
CDR3: CASSVEVEVTEAFF
DNA: TGTGCCAGCAGCGTAGAAGTTGAGGTCACTGAAGCTTTCTTT

V: TRBV7-9
size: .
J: TRBJ2-7
D: .
CDR3: CASSGGGLEQYF
DNA: TGTGCCAGCAGCGGAGGAGGTCTCGAGCAGTACTTC

V: TRBV18
size: .
J: TRBJ2-1
D: .
CDR3: CASSPSRVNNEQFF
DNA: TGTGCCAGCTCACCGTCTCGGGTGAACAATGAGCAGTTCTTC

V: TRBV10-3
size: .
J: TRBJ1-2
D: TRBD1
CDR3: CAISPGPGGFGYTF
DNA: TGTGCCATCAGTCCGGGGCCAGGGGGCTTTGGCTACACCTTC

V: TRBV9
size: .
J: TRBJ1-3
D: .
CDR3: CASSVDQVHGNTIYF
DNA: TGTGCCAGCAGCGTAGACCAGGTCCATGGAAACACCATATATTTT

V: TRBV4-2
size: .
J: TRBJ2-3
D: .
CDR3: CASSLYLTSTDTQYF
DNA: TGTGCCAGCAGCCTCTACTTAACTAGCACAGATACGCAGTATTTT

V: TRBV9
size: .
J: TRBJ2-5
D: .
CDR3: CASSVAPQGSQETQYF
DNA: TGTGCCAGCAGCGTAGCCCCTCAGGGATCCCAAGAGACCCAGTACTTC

V: TRBV7-3
size: .
J: TRBJ2-3
D: TRBD2
CDR3: CASSSAGLAGTLSSTDTQYF
DNA: TGTGCCAGCAGCTCTGCGGGACTAGCGGGGACCCTCTCTAGCACAGATACGCAGTATTTT

V: TRBV9
size: once
J: TRBJ2-7
D: TRBD2
CDR3: CASSVGGLAVSSGQYF
DNA: TGTGCCAGCAGCGTAGGGGGACTAGCGGTATCAAGTGGGCAGTACTTC

V: TRBV3-1/TRBV3-2
size: .
J: TRBJ2-5
D: .
CDR3: CASSHRRGETQYF
DNA: TGTGCCAGCAGCCACCGAAGGGGGGAGACCCAGTACTTC

V: TRBV30
size: .
J: TRBJ2-1
D: TRBD2
CDR3: CASQTSYSYNEQFF
DNA: TGTGCCTCTCAGACTAGCTACTCCTACAATGAGCAGTTCTTC